These 30 T cell receptor beta chains originate from one sample sequenced in a study of T-cell reconstitution after alpha-beta-depleted transplantation in children. Unique molecular identifiers featured in how the TCRbeta library was prepared. From the PCR reads, TCRdb called clonotypes with MiXCR, one entry per CDR3 protein. This table has around 530,000 distinct CDR3 sequences, approximately 30% appearing once. The sequencing used PBMCs from the stem cell graft donor, collected from the stem cell graft. These receptors were collected from a human donor who donated a stem cell graft to a child with aplastic anemia.

This clonotype has just a few counts. V usage is TRBV9 and J usage is TRBJ2-3; D gene uncertain. Trimming removed 2 bases from V and 2 bases from J, with 12 bases in between. Germline V CDR1 and CDR2: SGDLS, YYNGEE. This CDR3 has 15 residues. CDR3 residues: CASSVWGRLTDTQYF. DNA of the CDR3: TGTGCCAGCAGCGTCTGGGGTAGGCTCACAGATACGCAGTATTTT.

The rearrangement joins TRBV29-1 to TRBJ1-1; 7 nucleotides align to TRBD1. After removal of 4 bases from V and 0 bases from J, the junction contained 8 bases not matched to a gene. Germline CDR1 reads SQVTM; CDR2 reads ANQGSEA. The CDR3 is 15 amino acids. The CDR3 bases are TGCAGCGTTGTCCCCGGGACAGTCATGAACACTGAAGCTTTCTTT. Its translation is CSVVPGTVMNTEAFF.

This rearrangement joins TRBV24-1 to TRBJ1-5, with 9 bases lining up with TRBD1. J gave up 3 bases and V 7 bases, and 6 bases lay outside the gene matches. The CDR3 loop spans 15 amino acids. Germline V gives CDR1 KGHDR, CDR2 SFDVKD. The CDR3 DNA reads as TGTGCCACCAGCGCCGGGACAGGGCCCAATCAGCCCCAGCATTTT. The encoded protein is CATSAGTGPNQPQHF.

There are a few counts of this clonotype. The rearrangement joins TRBV4-3 to TRBJ2-2; D remains ambiguous. CDR3 size: 14 residues. Between the trimmed V and J ends, which lost 0 bases and 8 bases, there was a span of 10 bases. The germline CDR1 and CDR2 sequences are LGHNA and YSLEER. CDR3 DNA sequence: TGCGCCAGCAGCCAAGATCCTCGGGTAGGGGAGCTGTTTTTT. It translates to CASSQDPRVGELFF.

On this clonotype: One end of the junction is discordant with germline, which a read error may explain. The chain has TRBV12-3 or TRBV12-4 and TRBJ1-5; maybe TRBD1 (6 bases). The CDR3 spans 15 residues. CDR3 region: CASSLLAGAYQPEHF. The CDR3 DNA is TGTGCCAGCAGTTTACTGGCAGGGGCTTATCAGCCCGAGCATTTT.

J is TRBJ2-1 and V is TRBV4-3; the D is unclear. Germline V gene lookup returns CDR1 LGHNA and CDR2 YSLEER. The CDR3 is 14 amino acids. The germline V and J ends were trimmed by 0 bases and 15 bases, with 18 bases remaining between them. The CDR3 DNA reads as TGCGCCAGCAGCCAAGATCTCGAGGCCCGTCTGGGGTTCTTC. The encoded protein is CASSQDLEARLGFF.

This chain joins TRBV6-2 or TRBV6-3 and TRBJ1-1; tentative D call: TRBD1 (6 bases). V shed 5 bases and J shed 6 bases, with 16 bases lying between them. This CDR3 region has 14 residues. Germline values: CDR1 MNHEY, CDR2 SVGEGT. The CDR3 loop reads CASSPLTGSPEAFF. The CDR3 nucleotides are TGTGCCAGCAGTCCTCTAACAGGGAGTCCTGAAGCTTTCTTT.

V gene TRBV6-5 combines with J gene TRBJ1-2; D is possibly TRBD1 (5 bases). The CDR3 runs to 12 residues. CDR1 is MNHEY and CDR2 is SVGAGI in the germline V gene. V was clipped by 6 bases and J by 7 bases, with 12 bases between them. The chain's CDR3 is CASSYEGVGYTF. As DNA, the CDR3 is TGTGCCAGCAGCTACGAAGGGGTTGGCTACACCTTC.

This chain joins TRBV5-6 and TRBJ1-5; TRBD1 might be the D (6 bases). The CDR3 sequence is 17 residues long. Per the germline V gene, CDR1 is SGHDT and CDR2 is YYEEEE. Trimming pared 0 bases from V and 4 bases from J, leaving 17 bases between. This chain's CDR3 is CASSLGQGRLRNQPQHF. CDR3 nucleotide sequence: TGTGCCAGCAGCTTGGGTCAGGGGAGGTTACGGAATCAGCCCCAGCATTTT.

The table lists this clonotype with a few counts. The genes are TRBV5-4 and TRBJ2-7; D perhaps matches TRBD2 (6 bases). This CDR3 spans 14 amino acids. V lost 0 bases and J 0 bases, leaving 7 bases between the germline ends. Looked up from germline, CDR1 is SGHNT and CDR2 is YYREEE (reference sequence). The CDR3 nucleotides are TGTGCCAGCAGCTTGGACGGGAGCTCCTACGAGCAGTACTTC. Residues: CASSLDGSSYEQYF.

Only a few counts were recorded for this clonotype. The chain employs TRBV29-1 and TRBJ2-1; D ambiguous. In germline, CDR1 is SQVTM, CDR2 ANQGSEA. The CDR3 is 13 amino acids. V lost 3 bases and J 4 bases, leaving 10 bases between the germline ends. This chain's CDR3 is CSVDRVDYNEQFF. The CDR3 DNA sequence: TGCAGCGTTGATCGTGTGGATTACAATGAGCAGTTCTTC.

This clonotype has more than one count but fewer than ten. J is TRBJ1-6 and V is TRBV4-2; TRBD1 might be the D (6 bases). Germline V gives CDR1 LGHNA, CDR2 YNFKEQ. The V end lost 2 bases, the J end lost 9 bases, and 20 bases lay between the germline ends. The CDR3 consists of 17 residues. The CDR3 DNA sequence: TGTGCCAGCAGCCAACCTACGCAACAGGGAAGTGTTTCACCCCTCCACTTT. It specifies CASSQPTQQGSVSPLHF.

The chain couples TRBV5-1 to TRBJ2-3; 11 nucleotides match TRBD2. V lost 1 base, J lost 1 base, and 8 bases stayed unmatched. The germline gives CDR1 SGHRS, CDR2 YFSETQ. The CDR3 has 18 residues. CDR3 DNA: TGCGCCAGCAGCTTGCGGCTAGCGGGAGGAACGGGCACAGATACGCAGTATTTT. Encoded protein: CASSLRLAGGTGTDTQYF.

This clonotype has only a few counts. The chain is built from TRBV20-1 and TRBJ2-1; possible D gene TRBD1, 6 bases. Germline values: CDR1 DFQATT, CDR2 SNEGSKA (reference sequence). V lost 0 bases and J lost 4, with 16 bases in between. The CDR3 has 16 amino acids. CDR3 nucleotides: TGCAGTGCTAGAGATTGGGGGACAACTCGGTACAATGAGCAGTTCTTC. Its translation is CSARDWGTTRYNEQFF.

This clonotype was recorded a few times. The J gene is TRBJ1-5, the V gene TRBV20-1; TRBD1 is a possible D gene (5 bases). The length of the CDR3 is 13 residues. Trimming removed 6 bases at V and 1 base at J, with 10 bases between. Germline lookup yields CDR1 DFQATT and CDR2 SNEGSKA (reference sequence). The CDR3 DNA sequence: TGCAGTGCCCTGGGGCAGAGCAATCAGCCCCAGCATTTT. The encoded protein is CSALGQSNQPQHF.

CDR3 in amino acids: CASTPGGVTQYF. The DNA of the CDR3 is TGTGCCAGCACCCCCGGGGGGGTTACGCAGTATTTT. The V gene is TRBV12-3 or TRBV12-4, the J gene TRBJ2-3; TRBD2 aligns across 8 bases. The CDR3 contains 12 residues. Trimming removed 7 bases from V and 8 bases from J; junction bases left unmatched: 5.

CDR3 DNA: TGTGCCAGCAGCCCCGGGCCGACGGACTTCTATGGCTACACCTTC. Its protein is CASSPGPTDFYGYTF. The chain carries TRBV6-1 and TRBJ1-2; D is ambiguous. Per germline, CDR1 MNHNS and CDR2 SASEGT. V was shortened by 6 bases and J by 4 bases, with 18 bases between the two germline ends. The CDR3 totals 15 residues.

This clonotype has a handful of counts. The chain joins TRBV20-1 to TRBJ1-6, with TRBD1 identical over 7 bases. Trimming at V came to 6 bases and at J to 7 bases, leaving 9 bases not matched to a gene. CDR1 and CDR2 from the germline V gene are DFQATT and SNEGSKA (reference sequence). The CDR3 covers 14 residues. In DNA form, the CDR3 reads TGCAGTGCCCAAAGGGGGCAGATGAATTCACCCCTCCACTTT. Residues: CSAQRGQMNSPLHF.

The gene calls are TRBV15 and TRBJ1-5, with 7 bases identical to TRBD1. The CDR3 extends over 14 amino acids. Germline V CDR1 and CDR2: LNHNV, YYDKDF (reference sequence). The trim removed 4 bases at V and 3 bases at J, leaving 3 bases unmatched. CDR3 sequence reads: CATSTTGYNQPQHF. In nucleotides, the CDR3 is TGTGCCACCAGCACGACAGGGTACAATCAGCCCCAGCATTTT.

This clonotype showed up just a few times. The genes are TRBV5-5 and TRBJ2-7, with a tentative D call TRBD1 (5 bases). CDR1 and CDR2 from the germline V gene are SGHKS and YYEKEE (reference sequence). The CDR3 has 13 residues. The V end was cut by 4 bases, the J end by 2 bases, with 10 bases between. CDR3 sequence (DNA): TGTGCCAGCAGCGTTACAGGTACCTACGAGCAGTACTTC. It encodes CASSVTGTYEQYF.

This clonotype was detected only a few times. The chain joins TRBV29-1 to TRBJ2-1; D ambiguous. The CDR3 covers 11 residues. Germline CDR1 is SQVTM and CDR2 is ANQGSEA. The V end was cut by 0 bases, the J end by 8 bases, with 5 bases between. CDR3 coding DNA: TGCAGCGTTGAAGATTCCTATGAGCAGTTCTTC. It translates to CSVEDSYEQFF.

V is TRBV29-1 and J is TRBJ2-5, with 10 bases matching TRBD1. This CDR3 has 15 residues. CDR1 SQVTM and CDR2 ANQGSEA come from the germline V gene. Losses at the gene ends were 4 bases for V and 5 bases for J; bases not matched to a gene: 10. CDR3 nucleotide sequence: TGCAGCGTTGGCAAGGGACAGGGGAGACGGGAGACCCAGTACTTC. Amino acid sequence: CSVGKGQGRRETQYF.

The V gene is TRBV5-4, the J gene TRBJ1-1; 7 bases are a match to TRBD1. CDR1 is SGHNT, CDR2 YYREEE, per germline (reference sequence). J lost 0 bases, V lost 3 bases, and 5 bases had no gene match. The CDR3 is 15 amino acids. The CDR3 loop is CASSSLDRMNTEAFF. In DNA, the CDR3 is TGTGCCAGCAGCTCCTTGGACAGGATGAACACTGAAGCTTTCTTT.

CDR3 sequence reads: CASRADANTGELFF. The CDR3, as DNA: TGTGCCAGCAGGGCAGATGCGAACACCGGGGAGCTGTTTTTT. The J gene is TRBJ2-2, the V gene TRBV6-9, with D uncertain. The CDR3 sequence is 14 residues long. V shed 6 bases and J shed 0 bases, with 8 bases lying between them. Germline CDR1 MNHGY, CDR2 SVAAGI.

This clonotype was recorded a few times. V is TRBV6-5 and J is TRBJ1-2; D possibly corresponds to TRBD1 (5 bases). The CDR3 is made up of 15 amino acids. V was pared by 0 bases and J by 4 bases, with 12 bases between. CDR1 and CDR2 (germline): MNHEY, SVGAGI. CDR3 coding DNA: TGTGCCAGCAGTTACTCCCAGGGCCCCATCTATGGCTACACCTTC. Protein sequence: CASSYSQGPIYGYTF.

The rearrangement joins TRBV12-3 or TRBV12-4 to TRBJ2-1; a weak D match, TRBD2 (6 bases). The V gene lost 4 bases and the J gene lost 2 bases, with 18 bases spanning the gap. This CDR3 has 17 amino acids. The CDR3 DNA follows: TGTGCCAGCAGTTCCACCGCGGGGCGGGACGCCTACAATGAGCAGTTCTTC. Translating it yields CASSSTAGRDAYNEQFF.

This clonotype appeared a few times. This chain uses TRBV20-1 with TRBJ2-7; perhaps TRBD1 as D (5 bases). Trimming cost V 6 bases and J 2 bases, with 17 bases left between them. The CDR3 length is 14 residues. Per germline, CDR1 DFQATT and CDR2 SNEGSKA (reference sequence). The CDR3 loop is CSARNVPGTYEQYF. CDR3 nucleotide sequence: TGCAGTGCCAGAAACGTGCCAGGGACCTACGAGCAGTACTTC.

The rearrangement links TRBV5-6 to TRBJ1-1; D is possibly TRBD1 (6 bases). Trimming removed 4 bases from V and 5 bases from J, with 15 bases in between. The CDR3 consists of 14 residues. The germline V gene has CDR1 SGHDT and CDR2 YYEEEE. CDR3 coding DNA: TGTGCCAGCAGCCCTCAGGGGATTCGGACTGAAGCTTTCTTT. Translation: CASSPQGIRTEAFF.

This chain uses TRBV6-1 with TRBJ2-7; TRBD1 or TRBD2 may be the D gene (5 bases each). The CDR3 extends over 16 amino acids. With 5 bases removed from V and 3 bases from J, the gap between germline ends came to 20 bases. Germline lookup yields CDR1 MNHNS and CDR2 SASEGT. The chain's CDR3 is CASSPPGHASNYEQYF. The CDR3 DNA is TGTGCCAGCAGTCCCCCGGGGCACGCCAGCAACTACGAGCAGTACTTC.

This clonotype has more than one count but fewer than ten. The chain employs TRBV14 and TRBJ1-1; D is undetermined. Trimming took 3 bases from V and 6 from J, leaving 11 bases between them. CDR1 and CDR2 from the germline V gene are SGHDN and FVKESK. The CDR3 loop spans 13 amino acids. CDR3 sequence reads: CASSQVFAPEAFF. In DNA, the CDR3 is TGTGCCAGCAGCCAGGTTTTTGCTCCTGAAGCTTTCTTT.